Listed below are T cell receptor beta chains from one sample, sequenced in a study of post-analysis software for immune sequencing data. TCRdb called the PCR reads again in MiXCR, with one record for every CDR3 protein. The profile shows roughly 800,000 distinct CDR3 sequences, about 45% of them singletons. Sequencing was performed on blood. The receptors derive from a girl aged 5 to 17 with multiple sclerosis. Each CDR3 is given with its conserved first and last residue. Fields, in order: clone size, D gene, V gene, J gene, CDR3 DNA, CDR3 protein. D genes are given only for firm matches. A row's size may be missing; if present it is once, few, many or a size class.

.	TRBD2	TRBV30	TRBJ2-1	TGTGCCTGGAGTGTCTTTTTGGGACGGGAGGACAATGAGCAGTTCTTC	CAWSVFLGREDNEQFF
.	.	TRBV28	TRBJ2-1	TGTGCCAGCAGTTTATCCCAGGTCTACAATGAGCAGTTCTTC	CASSLSQVYNEQFF
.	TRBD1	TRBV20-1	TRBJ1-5	TGCAGTGCTAGGAGGGGGACAGGATTTCAGCCCCAGCATTTT	CSARRGTGFQPQHF
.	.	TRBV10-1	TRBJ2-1	TGCGCCAGCAGTGACTCCCCACGTGATGAGCAGTTCTTC	CASSDSPRDEQFF
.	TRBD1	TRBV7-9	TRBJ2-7	TGTGCCAGCAGCCAGGGACAGGGGATCGAGCAGTACTTC	CASSQGQGIEQYF
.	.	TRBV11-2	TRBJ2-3	TGTGCCAGCAGCTTAGGCCCGGGGGACCATACGCAGTATTTT	CASSLGPGDHTQYF
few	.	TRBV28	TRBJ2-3	TGTGCCAGCAGTCCCCCCGGGACTCCCTACACAGATACGCAGTATTTT	CASSPPGTPYTDTQYF
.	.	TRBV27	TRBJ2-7	TGTGCCAGCGGACTTAGCGGCTACGAGCAGTACTTC	CASGLSGYEQYF
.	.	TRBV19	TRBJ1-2	TGTGCCAGTAGGGAGGATCGACAGGCGGCGGGCTACACCTTC	CASREDRQAAGYTF
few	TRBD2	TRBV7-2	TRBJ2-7	TGTGCCAGCAGCTTACCTAGTGCGGGAGTAAGCGAGCAGTACTTC	CASSLPSAGVSEQYF
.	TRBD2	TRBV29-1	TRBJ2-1	TGCAGCGCCGTATGGCTAGCGGGAAGTCGTAATGAGCAGTTCTTC	CSAVWLAGSRNEQFF
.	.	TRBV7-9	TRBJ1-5	TGTGCCAGCAGCCAAGTAGGAGGACCGCCCCAGCATTTT	CASSQVGGPPQHF